This T cell receptor (beta chain) was recorded in a study of CD8+ T cells in alopecia areata. At the level of the study: For the treated group, dosing was oral tofacitinib at 5 to 10 mg twice daily.

RNA, once extracted, was reverse transcribed into cDNA for use as the sequencing template. Assay used: immunoSEQ multiplex PCR; TCRdb lists only in-frame clones, some missing. Here the sample spans 270,000 or so clones, 58% being singletons. Specified treatment: oral pan-JAK inhibitor, 5-10 mg twice daily. The sequence was obtained from a human donor with alopecia areata. The source was CD4+ T cells sorted from blood, collected at week 24, from a patient treated with tofacitinib.

In DNA form, the CDR3 reads TGTGCCAGCCATTCGGGAGGGGAGATCTATGGCTACACCTTC. It specifies CASHSGGEIYGYTF. The chain uses TRBV28 and TRBJ1-2; D is possibly TRBD1 (5 bases). CDR1 and CDR2 (germline): MDHEN, SYDVKM. The CDR3 covers 14 residues. V was cut by 8 bases and J by 4 bases, with 17 bases left in between.